Below, 8 T cell receptor beta chains from the same sample are listed, as sequenced in a study of shared clonotypes between healthy human individuals. Repertoires were generated with immunoSEQ multiplex PCR, while TCRdb's copy carries only in-frame clones and drops some. Among about 1.1 million clones listed, around 78% were seen once. Sequencing used memory CD4+ T cells from PBMCs. The subset is: CD45RA-negative fraction. These receptors came from a young man in good health. Some clones in this sample may be carry-over from other donors' samples.

The V call is TRBV2, the J call TRBJ2-1; D is perhaps TRBD1 or TRBD2 (5 bases each). The CDR3 is made up of 16 amino acids. Germline V gene lookup returns CDR1 SNHLY and CDR2 FYNNEI. The V gene lost 6 bases and the J gene lost 7 bases, with 22 bases spanning the gap. CDR3 sequence: CASRKFRRRGRNEQFF. The CDR3 DNA reads as TGTGCCAGCAGAAAATTCAGAAGACGGGGCAGGAATGAGCAGTTCTTC.

J is TRBJ2-5 and V is TRBV29-1, with a tentative D call TRBD2 (6 bases). Germline-derived CDR1 and CDR2 are SQVTM and ANQGSEA. V was cut by 8 bases and J by 5 bases, with 15 bases left in between. This CDR3 region has 12 residues. CDR3 nucleotides: TGCAGCTACCGACTAGGGTTGGAGACCCAGTACTTC. Amino acid sequence: CSYRLGLETQYF.

A note on this clone: A much larger clone is a single base away; this may be a read error. Additional DNA sequences in this sample encode the identical CDR3. The chain links TRBV28 to TRBJ2-5; weak D call: TRBD2 (6 bases). V shed 3 bases and J shed 6 bases, with 11 bases lying between them. Germline V gene data show CDR1 as MDHEN and CDR2 as SYDVKM. The length of the CDR3 is 13 residues. The CDR3 spells CASSLEGSKTQYF. The CDR3 DNA reads TGTGCCAGCAGTTTGGAGGGATCAAAGACCCAGTACTTC.

This clone was seen just once. The V call is TRBV30, the J call TRBJ2-7; D possibly corresponds to TRBD1 (6 bases). V lost 1 base, J lost 2 bases, and 21 bases lay in between. CDR3 size: 17 residues. In germline, CDR1 is GTSNPN, CDR2 SVGIG (reference sequence). CDR3 region: CAWSGLPTSGQTYEQYF. The CDR3 nucleotides read TGTGCCTGGAGTGGCTTGCCCACCTCGGGACAAACCTACGAGCAGTACTTC.

The chain employs TRBV15 and TRBJ2-5; 10 positions agree with TRBD2. CDR3 size: 17 residues. J was trimmed by 4 bases and V by 3 bases; bases with no gene match: 11. Germline V gene sequence: CDR1 LNHNV, CDR2 YYDKDF (reference sequence). CDR3 sequence reads: CATSSPGSGRARETQYF. The DNA of the CDR3 is TGTGCCACCAGCAGCCCGGGCAGCGGGAGGGCCAGAGAGACCCAGTACTTC.

V and J are TRBV18 and TRBJ1-1, with TRBD1 as a possible D gene (6 bases). Germline V gives CDR1 KGHSH, CDR2 LQKENI. V shed 3 bases and J shed 1 base, with 12 bases lying between them. This CDR3 is built from 15 residues. CDR3 nucleotide sequence: TGTGCCAGCTCACCGCGACAGGAGAGGAACACTGAAGCTTTCTTT. Amino acids: CASSPRQERNTEAFF.

This clone has a single count. CDR3 sequence: CASSLTRDREPYEQYF. The CDR3 DNA reads as TGTGCCAGCAGCTTGACCCGGGACAGGGAACCCTACGAGCAGTACTTC. J is TRBJ2-7 and V is TRBV5-4, with 9 bases identical to TRBD1. This CDR3 has 16 amino acids. V gave up 1 base and J gave up 2 bases; unmatched junction bases: 7. Germline lookup yields CDR1 SGHNT and CDR2 YYREEE (reference sequence).

The gene calls are TRBV5-8 and TRBJ2-6; unclear D gene. CDR1 is SGHTS, CDR2 YDEGEE, per germline. CDR3 length: 15 residues. The germline V and J ends were trimmed by 4 bases and 1 base, with 9 bases remaining between them. The chain's CDR3 is CASSLRTSGANVLTF. The CDR3 region has the DNA TGTGCCAGCAGCCTCAGGACGTCTGGGGCCAACGTCCTGACTTTC.